The rows below give T cell receptor beta chains drawn from one sample of a study of blood T cell repertoires in COVID-19. Assay: immunoSEQ multiplex PCR; the TCRdb copy retains only in-frame clones and omits some. This sample carries 95,000 to 150,000 clones, around 63% of them seen once, and the ten largest clones take 2.2%. Material: peripheral blood. The source is a woman in her seventies with acute or convalescent COVID-19. The CDR3 runs from the conserved cysteine through the conserved F or W. D genes are given only for firm matches. Not all rows give a size; the values are once, few, many and, for expanded clones, a class.

>-|TRBV29-1|15|TRBJ1-2|-
CSVANPVTSNYGYTF
TGCAGCGTTGCAAATCCCGTGACTTCCAACTATGGCTACACCTTC
>many|TRBV21-1|16|TRBJ2-7|-
CASSKEVGGLHREQYF
TGTGCCAGCAGCAAAGAGGTAGGGGGCCTCCACCGCGAGCAGTACTTC
>few|TRBV6-2/TRBV6-3|18|TRBJ2-7|TRBD1
CASSYSMVWGQGNYEQYF
TGTGCCAGCAGTTACTCGATGGTGTGGGGACAGGGGAACTACGAGCAGTACTTC
>-|TRBV9|10|TRBJ2-2|-
CASGGGELFF
TGTGCCAGCGGAGGCGGGGAGCTGTTTTTT
>few|TRBV18|13|TRBJ1-2|-
CASSPGPPYGYTF
TGTGCCAGCTCGCCTGGCCCTCCCTATGGCTACACCTTC
>-|TRBV6-2/TRBV6-3|14|TRBJ2-7|-
CARSTGVSSYEQYF
TGTGCCAGAAGTACAGGAGTGAGCTCCTACGAGCAGTACTTC
>-|TRBV6-5|11|TRBJ1-1|-
CASRSGYAAFF
TGTGCCAGCAGATCAGGGTATGCAGCTTTCTTT
>few|TRBV5-6|14|TRBJ2-7|TRBD1
CASSLQGPAYEQYF
TGTGCCAGCAGTTTACAGGGGCCCGCCTACGAGCAGTACTTC
>-|TRBV7-3|14|TRBJ2-1|TRBD2
CASSSGRIYNEQFF
TGTGCCAGCAGCTCCGGGAGGATATACAATGAGCAGTTCTTC
>-|TRBV6-5|13|TRBJ1-1|-
CASTGSRWTEAFF
TGTGCCAGTACAGGTTCGCGTTGGACTGAAGCTTTCTTT
>-|TRBV5-1|15|TRBJ1-1|TRBD1
CASSLRTGQGTEAFF
TGCGCCAGCAGCTTGCGGACAGGGCAGGGGACTGAAGCTTTCTTT
>-|TRBV3-1/TRBV3-2|17|TRBJ1-1|TRBD1
CASSQEAPQGTNTEAFF
TGTGCCAGCAGCCAAGAAGCCCCACAGGGGACGAACACTGAAGCTTTCTTT
>-|TRBV28|15|TRBJ2-7|-
CASSSPDSTAYEQYF
TGTGCCAGCAGTTCACCAGACTCAACCGCCTACGAGCAGTACTTC
>many|TRBV6-2/TRBV6-3|14|TRBJ2-7|TRBD2
CASSYSTSAYEQYF
TGTGCCAGCAGTTACTCGACTAGCGCCTACGAGCAGTACTTC
>medium-sized|TRBV6-1|16|TRBJ2-7|TRBD2
CASSERQAGGSYEQYF
TGTGCCAGCAGTGAACGGCAAGCGGGAGGCTCCTACGAGCAGTACTTC
>-|TRBV9|13|TRBJ1-1|-
CASSIHGNTEAFF
TGTGCCAGCAGCATCCACGGGAACACTGAAGCTTTCTTT